What follows is one T cell receptor beta chain and its context. What it binds is unknown. PCR was performed using 60 Vbeta and 13 Jbeta primers. Data came from immunoSEQ multiplex PCR; TCRdb stores just in-frame clones and leaves some out. Of around 300,000 clones in the sample, roughly two thirds were seen once. The sample comes from a study of cytomegalovirus exposure and HLA in healthy donors. Findings of the study overall: Accurate predictions that matched the HLA-A and HLA-B alleles of most subjects were reportedly made from TCR beta sequences.

This TCR was sampled from a female donor in good health and CMV-seronegative. Sequencing was performed on PBMCs.

CDR3 nucleotide sequence: TGCGCCAGCAGCCCGGGACTAGCTCAACCGGGGGAGACCCAGTACTTC. This sequence encodes CASSPGLAQPGETQYF. This chain uses TRBV5-1 with TRBJ2-5; TRBD2 matches at 9 bases. V shed 4 bases, J shed 5 bases, and the junction held 12 bases outside the gene matches. Germline CDR1 is SGHRS and CDR2 is YFSETQ. The CDR3 has 16 residues.